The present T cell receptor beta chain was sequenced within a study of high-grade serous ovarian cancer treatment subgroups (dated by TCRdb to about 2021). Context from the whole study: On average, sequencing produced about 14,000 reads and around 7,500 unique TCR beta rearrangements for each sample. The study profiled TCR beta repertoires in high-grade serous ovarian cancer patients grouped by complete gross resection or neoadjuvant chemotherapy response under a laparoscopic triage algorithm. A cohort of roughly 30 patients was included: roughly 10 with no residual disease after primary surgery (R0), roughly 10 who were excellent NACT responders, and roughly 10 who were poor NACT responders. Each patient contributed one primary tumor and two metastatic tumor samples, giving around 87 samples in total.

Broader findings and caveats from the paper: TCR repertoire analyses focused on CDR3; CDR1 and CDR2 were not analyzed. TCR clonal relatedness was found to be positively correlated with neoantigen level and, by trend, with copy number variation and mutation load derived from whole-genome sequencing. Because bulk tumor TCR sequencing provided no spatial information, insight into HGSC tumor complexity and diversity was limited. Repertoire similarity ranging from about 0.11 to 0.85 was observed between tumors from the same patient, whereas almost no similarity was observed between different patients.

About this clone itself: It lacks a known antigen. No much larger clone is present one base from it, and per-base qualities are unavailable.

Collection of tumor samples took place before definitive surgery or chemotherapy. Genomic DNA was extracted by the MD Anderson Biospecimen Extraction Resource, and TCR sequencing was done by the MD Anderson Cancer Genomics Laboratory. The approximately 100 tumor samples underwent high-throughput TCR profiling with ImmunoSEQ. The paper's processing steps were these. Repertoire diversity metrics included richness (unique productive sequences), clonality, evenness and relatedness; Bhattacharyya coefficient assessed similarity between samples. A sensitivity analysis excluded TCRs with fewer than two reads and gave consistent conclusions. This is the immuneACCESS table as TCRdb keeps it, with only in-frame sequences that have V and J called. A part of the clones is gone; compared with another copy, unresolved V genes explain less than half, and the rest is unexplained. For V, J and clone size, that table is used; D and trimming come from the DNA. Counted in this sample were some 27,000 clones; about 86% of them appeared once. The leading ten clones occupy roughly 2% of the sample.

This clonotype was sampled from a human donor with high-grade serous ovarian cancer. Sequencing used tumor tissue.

The CDR3 region: CASSSPRGTSRKEEQFF. The sequence in DNA is TGTGCCAGCAGCTCTCCGAGGGGGACTAGCCGAAAAGAAGAGCAGTTCTTC. The chain joins TRBV7-8 to TRBJ2-1; 9 bases in the middle match TRBD2. CDR1 SGHVS and CDR2 FQNEAQ are derived from the germline V gene. The germline V and J ends show losses of 4 bases and 10 bases respectively, and no gene match explains 17 bases of the junction. The CDR3 runs 17 residues from the cysteine to the phenylalanine. The entry retains the CDR3 DNA only, 51 bases that are in frame from base 1.